This TCR beta chain was identified in a study of blood T cell repertoires in COVID-19. Only in-frame clones appear in the TCRdb table, and some are missing; sequencing was by immunoSEQ multiplex PCR. In the table there are hundreds of thousands of clones, roughly 80% of which are singletons. V lost 2 bases to trimming and J lost 7 bases; unmatched junction nucleotides: 8. This CDR3 has 15 residues. Germline CDR1 MGHDK, CDR2 SYGVNS. This clone was seen a single time. This receptor was obtained from a woman between 50 and 59 years old who had recovered from COVID-19. The chain links TRBV25-1 to TRBJ2-1, with TRBD2 identical over 7 bases. The specimen was peripheral blood. CDR3 nucleotide sequence: TGTGCCAGCAGTGAAGGCCCGGGAGGTACAAATGAGCAGTTCTTC. Translation gives CASSEGPGGTNEQFF.